The source of this TCR beta chain is a study of cytomegalovirus exposure and HLA in healthy donors. It was with 60 Vbeta and 13 Jbeta primers that the PCR ran. Libraries were prepared by immunoSEQ multiplex PCR; TCRdb keeps only in-frame clonotypes and omits some of them. The profile shows 150,000 or so clones, around 80% of them singletons. Concerning this clone: As yet, its antigen is unknown. No conserved phenylalanine or tryptophan is present at the end of the CDR3, so a read error is the likely explanation.

Study conclusions and caveats: For presence/absence analyses, sequencing depth was assumed to be roughly uniform across donors.

The CDR3 has 17 residues. V was clipped by 4 bases and J by 0 bases, with 18 bases between them. Germline CDR1 and CDR2: MGHRA and YSYEKL. The donors gave bone marrow, and they were healthy. The V call is TRBV4-1, the J call TRBJ1-2; a weak D match, TRBD1 (5 bases). Sample: PBMCs. The receptor comes from a woman aged 40 to 55 in good health and CMV-seropositive. CDR3 region: CASSLRASGTPNYGYTL. The CDR3 region has the DNA TGCGCCAGCAGCCTTAGAGCATCAGGGACTCCTAACTATGGCTACACCCTC.